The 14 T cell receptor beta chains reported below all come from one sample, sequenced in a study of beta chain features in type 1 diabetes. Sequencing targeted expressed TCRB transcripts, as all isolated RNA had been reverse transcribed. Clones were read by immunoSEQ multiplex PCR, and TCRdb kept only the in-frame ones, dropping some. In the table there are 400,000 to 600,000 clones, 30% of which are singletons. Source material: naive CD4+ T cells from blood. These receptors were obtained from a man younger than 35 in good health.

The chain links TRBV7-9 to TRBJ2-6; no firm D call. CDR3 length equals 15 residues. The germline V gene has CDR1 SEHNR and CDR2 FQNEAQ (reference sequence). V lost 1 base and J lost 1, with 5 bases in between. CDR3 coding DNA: TGTGCCAGCAGCTTAGTGTTTTCTGGGGCCAACGTCCTGACTTTC. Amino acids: CASSLVFSGANVLTF.

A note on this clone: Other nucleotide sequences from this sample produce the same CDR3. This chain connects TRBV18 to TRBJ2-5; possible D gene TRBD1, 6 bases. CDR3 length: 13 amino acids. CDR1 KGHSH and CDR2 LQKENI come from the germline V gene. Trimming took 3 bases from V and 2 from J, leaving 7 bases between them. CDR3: CASSPGQQETQYF. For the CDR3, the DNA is TGTGCCAGCTCACCGGGACAACAAGAGACCCAGTACTTC.

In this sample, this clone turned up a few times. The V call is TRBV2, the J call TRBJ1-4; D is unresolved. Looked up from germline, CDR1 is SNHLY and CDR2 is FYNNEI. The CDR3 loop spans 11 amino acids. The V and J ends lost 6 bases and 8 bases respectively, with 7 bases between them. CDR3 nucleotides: TGTGCCAGCAGCAATTCCGAAAAACTGTTTTTT. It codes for CASSNSEKLFF.

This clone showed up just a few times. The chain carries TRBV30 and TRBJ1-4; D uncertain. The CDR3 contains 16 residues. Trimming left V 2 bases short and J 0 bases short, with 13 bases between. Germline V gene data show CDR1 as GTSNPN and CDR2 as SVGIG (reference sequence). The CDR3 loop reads CAWSRRLSATNEKLFF. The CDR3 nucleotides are TGTGCCTGGAGTAGGAGACTGTCTGCAACTAATGAAAAACTGTTTTTT.

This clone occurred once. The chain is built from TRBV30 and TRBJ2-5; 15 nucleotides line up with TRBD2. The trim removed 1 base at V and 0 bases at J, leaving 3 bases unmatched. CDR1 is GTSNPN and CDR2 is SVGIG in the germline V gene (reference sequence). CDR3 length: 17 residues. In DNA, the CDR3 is TGTGCCTGGAGTGGGACTAGCGGGAGGGGGTACCAAGAGACCCAGTACTTC. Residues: CAWSGTSGRGYQETQYF.

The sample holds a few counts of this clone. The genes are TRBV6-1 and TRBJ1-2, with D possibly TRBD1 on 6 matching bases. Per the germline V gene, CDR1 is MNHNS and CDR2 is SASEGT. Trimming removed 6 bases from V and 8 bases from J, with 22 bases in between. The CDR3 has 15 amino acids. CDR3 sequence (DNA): TGTGCCAGCAGATCGACAGGTCTAGGTTCGCACGGCTACACCTTC. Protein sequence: CASRSTGLGSHGYTF.

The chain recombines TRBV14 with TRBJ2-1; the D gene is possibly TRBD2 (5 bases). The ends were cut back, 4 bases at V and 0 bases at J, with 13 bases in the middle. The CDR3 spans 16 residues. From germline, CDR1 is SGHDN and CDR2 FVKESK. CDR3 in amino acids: CASSPFMGSSYNEQFF. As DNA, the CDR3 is TGTGCCAGCAGCCCGTTCATGGGGAGCTCCTACAATGAGCAGTTCTTC.

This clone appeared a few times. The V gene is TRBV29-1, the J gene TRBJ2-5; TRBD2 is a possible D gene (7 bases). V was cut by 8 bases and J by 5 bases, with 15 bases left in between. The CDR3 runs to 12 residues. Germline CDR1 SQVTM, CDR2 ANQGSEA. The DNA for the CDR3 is TGCAGCAAAGGGGGGGTCGGGGAGACCCAGTACTTC. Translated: CSKGGVGETQYF. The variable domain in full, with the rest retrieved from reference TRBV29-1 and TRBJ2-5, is SAVISQKPSRDICQRGTSLTIQCQVDSQVTMMFWYRQQPGQSLTLIATANQGSEATYESGFVIDKFPISRPNLTFSTLTVSNMSPEDSSIYLCSKGGVGETQYFGPGTRLLVL.

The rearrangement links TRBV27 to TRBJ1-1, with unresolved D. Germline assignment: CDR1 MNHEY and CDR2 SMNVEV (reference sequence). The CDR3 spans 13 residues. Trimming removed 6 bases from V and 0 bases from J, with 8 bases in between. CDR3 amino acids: CASSTLLNTEAFF. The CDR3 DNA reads TGTGCCAGCAGCACTCTTCTGAACACTGAAGCTTTCTTT.

CDR3 loop: CAWSTDRGHTEAFF. The CDR3 DNA follows: TGTGCCTGGAGTACGGACAGGGGGCACACTGAAGCTTTCTTT. The chain uses TRBV30 and TRBJ1-1; 11 nucleotides match TRBD1. The V segment lost 2 bases and the J segment 3 bases; nucleotides outside the gene matches: 2. Germline V gene data show CDR1 as GTSNPN and CDR2 as SVGIG (reference sequence). The CDR3 sequence is 14 residues long.

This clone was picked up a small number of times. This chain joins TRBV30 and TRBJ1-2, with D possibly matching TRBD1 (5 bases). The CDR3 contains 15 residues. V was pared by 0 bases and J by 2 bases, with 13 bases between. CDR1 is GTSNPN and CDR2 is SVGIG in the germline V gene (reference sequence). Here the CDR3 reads CAWSVLAGGNYGYTF. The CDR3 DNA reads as TGTGCCTGGAGTGTACTTGCGGGGGGAAACTATGGCTACACCTTC.

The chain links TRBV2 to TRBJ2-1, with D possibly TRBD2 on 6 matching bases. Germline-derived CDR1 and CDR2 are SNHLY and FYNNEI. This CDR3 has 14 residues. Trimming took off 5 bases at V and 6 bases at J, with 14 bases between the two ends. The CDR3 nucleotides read TGTGCCAGCAGTATACTAGCTTTCGGCAATGAGCAGTTCTTC. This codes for CASSILAFGNEQFF.

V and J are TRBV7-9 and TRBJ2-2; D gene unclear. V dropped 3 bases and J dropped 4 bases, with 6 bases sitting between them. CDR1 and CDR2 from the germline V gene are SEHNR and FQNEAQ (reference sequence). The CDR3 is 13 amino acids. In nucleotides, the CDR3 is TGTGCCAGCAGCTTCGACGGCACCGGGGAGCTGTTTTTT. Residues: CASSFDGTGELFF.

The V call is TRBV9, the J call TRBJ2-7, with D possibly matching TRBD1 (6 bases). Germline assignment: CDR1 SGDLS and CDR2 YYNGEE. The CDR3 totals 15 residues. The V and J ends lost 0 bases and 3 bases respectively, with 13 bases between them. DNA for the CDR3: TGTGCCAGCAGCGTAGGACAGGCCCACCACTACGAGCAGTACTTC. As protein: CASSVGQAHHYEQYF.